These 14 T cell receptor beta chains share one sample of origin, sequenced in a study of cytomegalovirus exposure and HLA in healthy donors. Only in-frame clones appear in the TCRdb table, and some are missing; sequencing was by immunoSEQ multiplex PCR. This repertoire shows about 98,000 clones, roughly 87% found once; its top ten account for approximately 5.8%. Material: PBMCs. The receptors shown here come from a man younger than 35 in good health and CMV-seropositive.

The J gene is TRBJ1-4, the V gene TRBV7-2, with 7 bases that match TRBD1. The CDR3 consists of 19 residues. From germline, CDR1 is SGHTA and CDR2 FQGNSA. The trim removed 1 base at V and 4 bases at J, leaving 15 bases unmatched. The CDR3 spells CASSLDGAGQSDRNEKLFF. CDR3 coding DNA: TGTGCCAGCAGCTTAGATGGCGCGGGACAGAGTGATCGTAATGAAAAACTGTTTTTT.

In its sample, this clone was seen a few times. The chain has TRBV9 and TRBJ2-1, with 8 bases aligning to TRBD2. V trimming: 4 bases; J trimming: 2 bases; junction bases outside the gene matches: 11. The germline gives CDR1 SGDLS, CDR2 YYNGEE. The CDR3 has 17 residues. CDR3 in amino acids: CASSFSLSGGPYNEQFF. The CDR3 coding sequence is TGTGCCAGCAGCTTTTCACTGAGCGGGGGCCCCTACAATGAGCAGTTCTTC.

The rearrangement links TRBV29-1 to TRBJ2-5; a possible D gene is TRBD2 (7 bases). This CDR3 has 15 residues. V dropped 3 bases and J dropped 7 bases, with 21 bases sitting between them. The germline V gene encodes CDR1 SQVTM and CDR2 ANQGSEA. As DNA, the CDR3 is TGCAGCGTTGAGCCTGGCGGGAGACCCAGGGGGACCCAGTACTTC. It encodes CSVEPGGRPRGTQYF.

This chain joins TRBV28 and TRBJ1-2; D may be TRBD1 (6 bases). The CDR3 runs to 13 residues. V was shortened by 5 bases and J by 5 bases, with 12 bases between the two germline ends. Germline-derived CDR1 and CDR2 are MDHEN and SYDVKM. The CDR3 loop reads CASSHRTEYGYTF. In DNA form, the CDR3 reads TGTGCCAGCAGTCATAGGACAGAATATGGCTACACCTTC.

V usage is TRBV10-1 and J usage is TRBJ2-4; maybe TRBD2 (6 bases). The CDR3 is 14 residues long. Trimming left V 4 bases short and J 7 bases short, with 14 bases between. Germline assignment: CDR1 WNHNN and CDR2 SYGVQD (reference sequence). CDR3 DNA sequence: TGCGCCAGCAGTGCCGGGACTCTGAATAACATTCAGTACTTC. Translation: CASSAGTLNNIQYF.

The chain recombines TRBV25-1 with TRBJ2-7, with TRBD1 identical over 12 bases. The CDR3 spans 15 residues. Trimming removed 10 bases from V and 5 bases from J; junction bases left unmatched: 12. Per germline, CDR1 MGHDK and CDR2 SYGVNS. DNA for the CDR3: TGTGCCACCACAAACCCCGGGACAGGGGGCAACGAGCAGTACTTC. It is translated as CATTNPGTGGNEQYF.

J is TRBJ2-5 and V is TRBV29-1; TRBD1 matches 9 bases. The CDR3 covers 14 residues. CDR1 is SQVTM, CDR2 ANQGSEA, per germline. V trimming: 6 bases; J trimming: 5 bases; junction bases outside the gene matches: 10. The CDR3 reads CSVAGTGSLETQYF. CDR3 nucleotides: TGCAGCGTGGCCGGGACAGGGTCTCTGGAGACCCAGTACTTC.

This rearrangement joins TRBV2 to TRBJ1-1, with 9 positions matching TRBD1. This CDR3 has 14 amino acids. Per the germline V gene, CDR1 is SNHLY and CDR2 is FYNNEI. J was trimmed by 4 bases and V by 9 bases; bases with no gene match: 9. CDR3 loop: CASKRDREITEAFF. The CDR3 nucleotides read TGTGCCAGTAAACGGGACAGGGAGATCACTGAAGCTTTCTTT.

The genes are TRBV6-5 and TRBJ1-1; a weak D match, TRBD1 (6 bases). The germline V gene has CDR1 MNHEY and CDR2 SVGAGI. This CDR3 has 13 amino acids. V was trimmed by 6 bases and J by 4 bases, leaving 12 bases between them. The CDR3 spells CASRQGFGTEAFF. The CDR3 region has the DNA TGTGCCAGCAGACAGGGTTTCGGCACTGAAGCTTTCTTT.

This rearrangement joins TRBV5-6 to TRBJ2-1; the match to TRBD2 covers 12 bases. This CDR3 contains 15 residues. Germline trimming cut 7 bases from V and 4 bases from J; bases unmatched to any gene: 6. Germline lookup yields CDR1 SGHDT and CDR2 YYEEEE. The CDR3 reads CASRRGLAGYNEQFF. The CDR3, as DNA: TGTGCCAGCCGGCGGGGACTAGCGGGTTACAATGAGCAGTTCTTC.

The genes are TRBV5-1 and TRBJ2-7, with 9 bases that match TRBD1. The CDR3 sequence is 15 residues long. The V segment lost 4 bases and the J segment 7 bases; nucleotides outside the gene matches: 12. The V gene's germline CDR1 is SGHRS and CDR2 YFSETQ. Here the CDR3 reads CASSANPGTGLEQYF. DNA for the CDR3: TGCGCCAGCAGCGCCAATCCCGGGACAGGGCTTGAGCAGTACTTC.

This clone was counted a single time. This chain connects TRBV28 to TRBJ2-7, with 7 bases matching TRBD1. V lost 7 bases and J lost 2; bases outside the gene matches: 11. Germline V gene data show CDR1 as MDHEN and CDR2 as SYDVKM. CDR3 length: 15 amino acids. CDR3 protein: CASTSPRDRTYEQYF. CDR3 DNA: TGTGCCAGCACCTCCCCCAGGGACAGAACCTACGAGCAGTACTTC.

This chain joins TRBV7-6 and TRBJ2-3; a weak D match, TRBD2 (6 bases). The CDR3 has 17 residues. The germline gives CDR1 SGHVS, CDR2 FNYEAQ. V lost 2 bases and J lost 1, with 16 bases in between. Here the CDR3 reads CASSLRDGGLRTDTQYF. The CDR3 nucleotides are TGTGCCAGCAGCTTAAGAGACGGGGGACTTCGCACAGATACGCAGTATTTT.

V gene TRBV7-9 combines with J gene TRBJ2-5; 9 positions agree with TRBD2. Germline trimming cut 5 bases from V and 2 bases from J; bases unmatched to any gene: 6. This CDR3 spans 15 amino acids. CDR1 is SEHNR and CDR2 is FQNEAQ in the germline V gene (reference sequence). The CDR3 sequence: CASSPRLADQETQYF. Written as DNA, the CDR3 is TGTGCCAGCAGCCCCAGACTAGCGGATCAAGAGACCCAGTACTTC. The complete variable domain, with remaining parts taken from reference TRBV7-9 and TRBJ2-5, reads DTGVSQNPRHKITKRGQNVTFRCDPISEHNRLYWYRQTLGQGPEFLTYFQNEAQLEKSRLLSDRFSAERPKGSFSTLEIQRTEQGDSAMYLCASSPRLADQETQYFGPGTRLLVL.